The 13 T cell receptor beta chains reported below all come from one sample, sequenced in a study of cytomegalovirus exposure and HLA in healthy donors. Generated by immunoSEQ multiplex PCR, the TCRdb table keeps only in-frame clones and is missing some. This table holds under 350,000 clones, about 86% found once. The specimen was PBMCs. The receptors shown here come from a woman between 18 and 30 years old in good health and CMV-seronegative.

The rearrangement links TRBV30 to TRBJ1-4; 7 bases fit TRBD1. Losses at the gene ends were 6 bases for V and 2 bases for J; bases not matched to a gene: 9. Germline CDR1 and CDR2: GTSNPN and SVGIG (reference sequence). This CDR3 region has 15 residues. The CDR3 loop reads CACDRAGHTNEKLFF. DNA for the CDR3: TGTGCCTGCGACAGGGCGGGTCACACTAATGAAAAACTGTTTTTT.

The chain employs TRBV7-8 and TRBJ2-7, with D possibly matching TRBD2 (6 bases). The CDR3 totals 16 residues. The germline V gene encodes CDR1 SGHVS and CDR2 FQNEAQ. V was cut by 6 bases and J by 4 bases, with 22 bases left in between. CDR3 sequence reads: CASRRTRGGTEYEQYF. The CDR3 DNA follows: TGTGCCAGCAGACGTACACGGGGCGGGACCGAGTACGAGCAGTACTTC.

The CDR3 sequence: CASIHPTGSYGYTF. The CDR3 DNA reads TGTGCCAGCATCCACCCAACAGGGTCCTATGGCTACACCTTC. V usage is TRBV28 and J usage is TRBJ1-2, with D possibly being TRBD1 (6 bases). V lost 7 bases and J 4 bases, leaving 16 bases between the germline ends. The CDR3 is made up of 14 amino acids. Germline V gives CDR1 MDHEN, CDR2 SYDVKM.

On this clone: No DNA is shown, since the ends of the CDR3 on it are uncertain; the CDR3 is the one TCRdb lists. The CDR3: CASSSSWTGGGSEQYF. The genes are TRBV6-5 and TRBJ2-7; the table names TRBD1, a call not compared with the DNA. The CDR3 sequence runs 16 residues, both termini included. Germline loops: CDR1 MNHEY, CDR2 SVGAGI.

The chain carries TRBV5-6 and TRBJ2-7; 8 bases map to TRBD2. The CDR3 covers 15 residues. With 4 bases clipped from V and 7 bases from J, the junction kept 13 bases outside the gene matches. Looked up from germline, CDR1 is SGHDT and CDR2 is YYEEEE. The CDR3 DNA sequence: TGTGCCAGCAGCACCATGGCGGGAGGTTGGGGGGAGCAGTACTTC. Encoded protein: CASSTMAGGWGEQYF.

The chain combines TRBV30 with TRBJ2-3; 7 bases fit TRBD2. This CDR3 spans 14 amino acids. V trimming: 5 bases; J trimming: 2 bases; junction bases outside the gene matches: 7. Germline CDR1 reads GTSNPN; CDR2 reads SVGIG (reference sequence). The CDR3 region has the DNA TGTGCCTGGGGCTCGGGGGGAACCACAGATACGCAGTATTTT. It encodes CAWGSGGTTDTQYF.

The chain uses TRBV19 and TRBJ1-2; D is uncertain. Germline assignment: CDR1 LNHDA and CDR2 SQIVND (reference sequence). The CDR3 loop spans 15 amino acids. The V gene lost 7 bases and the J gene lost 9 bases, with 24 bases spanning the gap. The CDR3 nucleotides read TGTGCCAGTACCTACAGAGAGTGGGCAGACCGGAGCTACACCTTC. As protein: CASTYREWADRSYTF.

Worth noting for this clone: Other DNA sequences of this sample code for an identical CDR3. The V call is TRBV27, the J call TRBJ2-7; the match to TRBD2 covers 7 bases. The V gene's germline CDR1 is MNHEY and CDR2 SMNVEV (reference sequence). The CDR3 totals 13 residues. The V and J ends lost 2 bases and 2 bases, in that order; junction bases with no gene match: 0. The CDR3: CASSLRGAYEQYF. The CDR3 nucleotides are TGTGCCAGCAGTTTACGGGGGGCCTACGAGCAGTACTTC.

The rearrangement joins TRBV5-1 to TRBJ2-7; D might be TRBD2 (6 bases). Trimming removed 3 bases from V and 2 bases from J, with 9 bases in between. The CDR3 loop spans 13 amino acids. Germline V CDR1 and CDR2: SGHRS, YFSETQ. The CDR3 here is CASSYSGPYEQYF. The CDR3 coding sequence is TGCGCCAGCAGCTATAGCGGACCCTACGAGCAGTACTTC. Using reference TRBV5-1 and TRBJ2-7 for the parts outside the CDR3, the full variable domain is KAGVTQTPRYLIKTRGQQVTLSCSPISGHRSVSWYQQTPGQGLQFLFEYFSETQRNKGNFPGRFSGRQFSNSRSEMNVSTLELGDSALYLCASSYSGPYEQYFGPGTRLTVT.

Here the CDR3 DNA reads TGTGCCAGCAGGTCACAGGGAAGCTATGGCTACACCTTC. As protein: CASRSQGSYGYTF. The chain links TRBV2 to TRBJ1-2; D possibly corresponds to TRBD1 (6 bases). V lost 6 bases and J 4 bases, leaving 12 bases between the germline ends. This CDR3 has 13 residues. The V gene's germline CDR1 is SNHLY and CDR2 FYNNEI.

The CDR3 reads CASSPTGEADTQYF. As DNA, the CDR3 is TGTGCCAGCAGTCCCACCGGGGAGGCAGATACGCAGTATTTT. This chain joins TRBV6-5 and TRBJ2-3; D may be TRBD2 (6 bases). Germline V gene data show CDR1 as MNHEY and CDR2 as SVGAGI. CDR3 length: 14 amino acids. V was pared by 5 bases and J by 4 bases, with 13 bases between.

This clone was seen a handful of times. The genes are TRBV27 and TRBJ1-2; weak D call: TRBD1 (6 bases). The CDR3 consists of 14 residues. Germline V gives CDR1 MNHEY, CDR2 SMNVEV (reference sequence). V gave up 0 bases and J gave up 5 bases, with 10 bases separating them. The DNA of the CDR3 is TGTGCCAGCAGTTTATCGGGGACACCTTATGGCTACACCTTC. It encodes CASSLSGTPYGYTF.

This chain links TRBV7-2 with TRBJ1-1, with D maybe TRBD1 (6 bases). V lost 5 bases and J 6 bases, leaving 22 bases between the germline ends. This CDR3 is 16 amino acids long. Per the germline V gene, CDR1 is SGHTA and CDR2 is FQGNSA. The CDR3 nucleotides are TGTGCCAGCAGCCCCCGCTCATCGTACACAGGGCCTGAAGCTTTCTTT. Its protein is CASSPRSSYTGPEAFF. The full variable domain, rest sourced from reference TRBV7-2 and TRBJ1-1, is GAGVSQSPSNKVTEKGKDVELRCDPISGHTALYWYRQSLGQGLEFLIYFQGNSAPDKSGLPSDRFSAERTGGSVSTLTIQRTQQEDSAVYLCASSPRSSYTGPEAFFGQGTRLTVV.